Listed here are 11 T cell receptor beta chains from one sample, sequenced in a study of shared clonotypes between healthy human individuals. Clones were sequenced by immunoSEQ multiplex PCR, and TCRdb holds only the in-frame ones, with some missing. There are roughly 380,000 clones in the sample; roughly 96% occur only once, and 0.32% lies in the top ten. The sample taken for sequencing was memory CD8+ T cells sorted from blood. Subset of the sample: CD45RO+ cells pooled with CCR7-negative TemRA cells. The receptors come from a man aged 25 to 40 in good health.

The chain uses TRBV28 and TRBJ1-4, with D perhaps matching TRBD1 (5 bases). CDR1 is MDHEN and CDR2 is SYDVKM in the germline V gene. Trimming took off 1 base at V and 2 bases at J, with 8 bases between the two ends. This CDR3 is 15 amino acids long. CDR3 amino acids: CASSLLGGTNEKLFF. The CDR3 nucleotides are TGTGCCAGCAGTTTATTGGGGGGGACTAATGAAAAACTGTTTTTT.

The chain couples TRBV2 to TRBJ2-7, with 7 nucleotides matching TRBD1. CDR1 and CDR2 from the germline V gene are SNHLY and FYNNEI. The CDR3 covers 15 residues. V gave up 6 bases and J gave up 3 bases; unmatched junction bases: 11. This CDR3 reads CASRASGTARYEQYF. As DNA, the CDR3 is TGTGCCAGCAGGGCATCCGGGACAGCGCGCTACGAGCAGTACTTC.

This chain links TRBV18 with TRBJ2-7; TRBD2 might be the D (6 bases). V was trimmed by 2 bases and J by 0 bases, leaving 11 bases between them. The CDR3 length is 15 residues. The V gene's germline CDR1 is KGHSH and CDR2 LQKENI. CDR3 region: CASSPFRDFSYEQYF. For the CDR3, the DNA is TGTGCCAGCTCACCATTCCGGGACTTCTCCTACGAGCAGTACTTC.

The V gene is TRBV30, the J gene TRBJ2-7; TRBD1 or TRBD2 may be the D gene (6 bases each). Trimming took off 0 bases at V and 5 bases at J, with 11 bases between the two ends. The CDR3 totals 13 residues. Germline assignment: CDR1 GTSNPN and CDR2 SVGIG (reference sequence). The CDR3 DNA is TGTGCCTGGAGTGTAACCGGGGGCGACGAGCAGTACTTC. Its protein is CAWSVTGGDEQYF.

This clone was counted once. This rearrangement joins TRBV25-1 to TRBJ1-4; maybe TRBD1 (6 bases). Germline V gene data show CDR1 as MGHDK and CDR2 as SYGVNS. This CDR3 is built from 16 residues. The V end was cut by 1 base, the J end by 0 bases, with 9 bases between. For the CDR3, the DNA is TGTGCCAGCAGTGAATCAGGGGCAGCAACTAATGAAAAACTGTTTTTT. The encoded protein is CASSESGAATNEKLFF.

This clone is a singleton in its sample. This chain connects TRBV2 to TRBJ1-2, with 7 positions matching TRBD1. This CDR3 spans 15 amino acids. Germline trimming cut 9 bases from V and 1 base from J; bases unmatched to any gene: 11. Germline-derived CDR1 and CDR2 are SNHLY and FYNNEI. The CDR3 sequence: CARTLQGDFNYGYTF. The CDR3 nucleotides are TGTGCCAGAACTCTCCAGGGGGACTTTAACTATGGCTACACCTTC.

The CDR3 is CASSLGQGGYTF. CDR3 bases: TGTGCCAGCAGCTTAGGACAGGGTGGCTACACCTTC. This chain connects TRBV7-6 to TRBJ1-2, with 7 bases fitting TRBD1. There are 12 residues in the CDR3. Germline values: CDR1 SGHVS, CDR2 FNYEAQ. V was pared by 1 base and J by 7 bases, with 0 bases of the junction left unmatched. Full variable domain (remainder filled in from reference TRBV7-6 and TRBJ1-2): GAGVSQSPRYKVTKRGQDVALRCDPISGHVSLYWYRQALGQGPEFLTYFNYEAQQDKSGLPNDRFSAERPEGSISTLTIQRTEQRDSAMYRCASSLGQGGYTFGSGTRLTVV.

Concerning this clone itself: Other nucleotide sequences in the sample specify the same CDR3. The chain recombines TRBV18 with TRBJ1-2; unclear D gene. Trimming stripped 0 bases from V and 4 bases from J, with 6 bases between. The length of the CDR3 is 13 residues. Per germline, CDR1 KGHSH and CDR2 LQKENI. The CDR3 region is CASSPPGSYGYTF. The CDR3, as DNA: TGTGCCAGCTCACCACCGGGCAGCTATGGCTACACCTTC.

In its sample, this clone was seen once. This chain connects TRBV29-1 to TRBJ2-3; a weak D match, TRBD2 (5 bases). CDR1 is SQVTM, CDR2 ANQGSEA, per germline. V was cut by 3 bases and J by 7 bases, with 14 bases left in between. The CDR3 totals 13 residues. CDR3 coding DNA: TGCAGCGTTGACCCGGAGCGGAGTAATACGCAGTATTTT. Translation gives CSVDPERSNTQYF.

The CDR3 protein is CASSAQDEETQYF. DNA of the CDR3: TGTGCCAGCAGCGCACAGGATGAAGAGACCCAGTACTTC. V is TRBV13 and J is TRBJ2-5; D is possibly TRBD1 (5 bases). V lost 5 bases and J lost 3, with 10 bases in between. Germline loops: CDR1 PRHDT, CDR2 FYEKMQ (reference sequence). The CDR3 contains 13 residues.

DNA of the CDR3: TGCGCCAGCAGGGAGGGGGTGTCCTACGAGCAGTACTTC. Its translation is CASREGVSYEQYF. This sequence joins TRBV5-1 and TRBJ2-7; either TRBD1 or TRBD2 may fit D (6 bases each). The length of the CDR3 is 13 residues. The germline CDR1 and CDR2 sequences are SGHRS and YFSETQ. V dropped 5 bases and J dropped 1 base, with 10 bases sitting between them.